The present T cell receptor beta chain was sequenced within a study of blood T cell dynamics during melanoma immunotherapy. The length of the CDR3 is 15 residues. CDR1 and CDR2 (germline): MNHNS, SASEGT. The V gene lost 7 bases and the J gene lost 3 bases, with 17 bases spanning the gap. Some clones are missing from TCRdb's copy, which holds only in-frame ones; the method was immunoSEQ multiplex PCR. This table holds some 9,100 clones, over 75% found once. Time point indicated: week 3, after first cycle of checkpoint inhibitor. The receptor was derived from a human donor with melanoma. The chain has TRBV6-1 and TRBJ2-3; D unclear. Source: blood, taken from a patient treated with checkpoint blockade. The CDR3, as DNA: TGTGCCAGCACCTCCACCCGGGCTTTGACAGATACGCAGTATTTT. Its protein product is CASTSTRALTDTQYF.